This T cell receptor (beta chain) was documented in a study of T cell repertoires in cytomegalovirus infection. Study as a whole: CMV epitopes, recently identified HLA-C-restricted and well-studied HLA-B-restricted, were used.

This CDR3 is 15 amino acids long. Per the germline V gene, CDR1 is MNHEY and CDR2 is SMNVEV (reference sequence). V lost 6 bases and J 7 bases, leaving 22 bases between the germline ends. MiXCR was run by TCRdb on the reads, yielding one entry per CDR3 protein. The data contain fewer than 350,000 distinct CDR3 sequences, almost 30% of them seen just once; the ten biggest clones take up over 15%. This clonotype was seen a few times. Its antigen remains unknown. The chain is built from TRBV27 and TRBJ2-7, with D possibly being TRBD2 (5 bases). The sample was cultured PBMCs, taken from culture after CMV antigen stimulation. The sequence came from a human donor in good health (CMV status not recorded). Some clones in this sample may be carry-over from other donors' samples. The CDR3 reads CASSPRGFFFGEQYF. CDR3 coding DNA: TGTGCCAGCAGCCCTAGAGGGTTTTTTTTCGGGGAGCAGTACTTC.